This TCR beta chain was recovered during a study of blood T cells in healthy people across ages. Notes on the study in general: Donor CMV infection status was unknown, possibly confounding age-related changes in expanded clonotypes.

The V segment lost 4 bases and the J segment 3 bases; nucleotides outside the gene matches: 1. Germline V gene lookup returns CDR1 SQVTM and CDR2 ANQGSEA. The CDR3 length is 12 residues. It was 8 to 10 milliliters of peripheral blood that were drawn from each donor. Total RNA extraction produced at least 6 micrograms (per sample) for the study. Notes on this clonotype: Its antigen remains unidentified.

Together with a sample-barcoded 5' primer, a J-beta primer mix was included in a second PCR lasting about 6 to 11 cycles. Each CDR3 protein gets one entry after TCRdb re-called the 5' RACE reads with MiXCR. Among 650,000 to 800,000 distinct CDR3 sequences listed, more than 45% were seen once. Sequencing was done on a sample of blood. V usage is TRBV29-1 and J usage is TRBJ2-5; 8 bases fit TRBD1. This receptor was taken from a woman of 80 years or more in good health. The DNA of the CDR3 is TGCAGCGTTGGGACAGGGAAAGAGACCCAGTACTTC. Translating gives CSVGTGKETQYF.